Presented here are 5 T cell receptor beta chains from one specimen sequenced in a study of T cell changes during pregnancy in multiple sclerosis. Repertoires were generated with immunoSEQ multiplex PCR, while TCRdb's copy carries only in-frame clones and drops some. Of some 120,000 clones listed, more than 85% are singletons. The material was peripheral blood, obtained in the third trimester of pregnancy. These receptors were collected from a female donor with multiple sclerosis, enrolled in a pregnancy study.

V gene TRBV6-6 combines with J gene TRBJ2-3; 11 nucleotides match TRBD1. Trimming removed 5 bases from V and 3 bases from J; junction bases left unmatched: 7. The CDR3 length is 16 residues. CDR1 and CDR2 (germline): MNHNY, SVGAGI (reference sequence). CDR3 residues: CASSTTGQGATDTQYF. Here the CDR3 DNA reads TGTGCCAGCAGTACGACCGGACAGGGGGCAACAGATACGCAGTATTTT.

The chain couples TRBV9 to TRBJ2-7; 8 bases agree with TRBD2. The CDR3 sequence is 17 residues long. The V gene's germline CDR1 is SGDLS and CDR2 YYNGEE. The J segment lost 5 bases and the V segment lost 0 bases, leaving 13 bases of the junction unmatched. CDR3 nucleotides: TGTGCCAGCAGCGTAGGCCAGCGGGGGCCCCCCTGGGACGAGCAGTACTTC. Amino acids: CASSVGQRGPPWDEQYF.

CDR3 amino acids: CASSLSSTGLDLHF. Here the CDR3 DNA reads TGCGCCAGCAGCTTATCCTCCACAGGGCTGGACCTCCACTTT. The V gene is TRBV5-1, the J gene TRBJ1-6, with a possible D match to TRBD1 (6 bases). The CDR3 totals 14 residues. CDR1 and CDR2 from the germline V gene are SGHRS and YFSETQ. Trimming took 2 bases from V and 15 from J, leaving 18 bases between them.

This chain links TRBV6-1 with TRBJ1-2; TRBD1 matches at 10 bases. The CDR3 spans 13 residues. Germline V gene lookup returns CDR1 MNHNS and CDR2 SASEGT. V was clipped by 7 bases and J by 3 bases; unmatched bases: 2. CDR3 sequence (DNA): TGTGCCAGCACCGGGACAGGGGACTATGGCTACACCTTC. Its translation: CASTGTGDYGYTF.

This chain links TRBV28 with TRBJ2-3; D perhaps matches TRBD1 (5 bases). CDR1 MDHEN and CDR2 SYDVKM come from the germline V gene. The CDR3 loop spans 16 amino acids. Between the trimmed V and J ends, which lost 2 bases and 2 bases, there was a span of 14 bases. CDR3 in DNA: TGTGCCAGCAGTTTAGTGATGACACAGGCCACAGATACGCAGTATTTT. Translating it yields CASSLVMTQATDTQYF.